The source of this TCR beta chain is a study of human T cells and chemical hapten exposure. The time point is: patch test 2, 6 weeks after DPC sensitization. Described treatment: therapeutic diphenylcyclopropenone sensitization with weekly scalp DPC. TCRdb re-derived calls from the RACE reads in MiXCR, one entry per CDR3 protein. This sample has 350,000 to 400,000 distinct CDR3 sequences, with roughly 6.3% found just once. This clonotype came up a few times. Specimen: whole blood, collected in connection with sensitization to the hapten diphenylcyclopropenone (DPC). This clonotype was sampled from a woman aged 18-35 years with alopecia areata. Some clones in this sample may be carry-over from other donors' samples.

In nucleotides, the CDR3 is TGTGCCAGCAGTTTGGACAGGGAGAATCAGCCCCAGCATTTT. It codes for CASSLDRENQPQHF. V and J are TRBV12-3 or TRBV12-4 and TRBJ1-5; TRBD1 aligns across 8 bases. The trim removed 3 bases at V and 4 bases at J, leaving 2 bases unmatched. The CDR3 is 14 amino acids.